The 2 T cell receptor beta chains presented below share a single source sample, sequenced in a study of blood T cells in healthy people across ages. Together with a sample-barcoded 5' primer, a J-beta primer mix was included in a second PCR lasting about 7 to 11 cycles. A single record per CDR3 protein comes from TCRdb applying MiXCR to the 5' RACE reads. Of approximately 600,000 distinct CDR3 sequences listed, 58% are singletons. The sample consisted of blood. The receptor source for this set is a man aged 55-75 years in good health.

Concerning this clonotype: Because the CDR3 is missing its conserved closing phenylalanine or tryptophan, this is likely a read error. The chain uses TRBV10-3 and TRBJ2-1; 10 bases align to TRBD2. V trimming: 3 bases; J trimming: 8 bases; junction bases outside the gene matches: 4. Germline V gene sequence: CDR1 ENHRY, CDR2 SYGVKD. The CDR3 contains 14 residues. CDR3 in DNA: TGTGCCATCAGTGACGAGCGGGGGGGCCATGAGCAGTTCTTA. Encoded protein: CAISDERGGHEQFL.

This clonotype occurred a few times. This chain links TRBV4-1 with TRBJ2-5; D perhaps matches TRBD2 (5 bases). The CDR3 has 16 amino acids. Germline values: CDR1 MGHRA, CDR2 YSYEKL. Trimming cost V 0 bases and J 6 bases, with 17 bases left between them. As DNA, the CDR3 is TGCGCCAGCAGCCAAGATAGGACTGGCACCCTACAGACCCAGTACTTC. Protein product: CASSQDRTGTLQTQYF.